This section outlines one T cell receptor (beta chain) sequence together with its context. The antigen remains undetermined. This may be a read error, as it is one base from a much larger clone. The record originates from a study of T cell repertoires in cytomegalovirus infection. Whole-study results and caveats: Predominance within the ex vivo response was attributable to HLA-C-restricted CMV-specific TCR beta clonotypes.

The CDR3 runs to 14 residues. The junction had 12 bases not matched to a gene; V was cut back by 10 bases and J by 4 bases. TCRdb ran MiXCR on the reads and lists one entry per CDR3 protein. The sample shows 46,000 or so distinct CDR3 sequences, 20% of them seen only once. This TCR was sampled from a human donor in good health (CMV status not recorded). Some clones in this sample may be carry-over from other donors' samples. The J gene is TRBJ1-1, the V gene TRBV12-3 or TRBV12-4, with 7 bases lining up with TRBD1. Source material: PBMCs, sequenced either directly or after in vitro stimulation (not recorded which). CDR3 in amino acids: CANRQGRRFTEAFF. For the CDR3, the DNA is TGTGCCAACAGACAGGGACGTCGATTCACTGAAGCTTTCTTT.